This T cell receptor (beta chain) came from a study of T cells in Graves' hyperthyroidism and ophthalmopathy. The wider study: Peripheral blood sampling occurred at initial diagnosis, before any treatment.

This CDR3 is built from 19 residues. Trimming at V came to 7 bases and at J to 0 bases, leaving 20 bases not matched to a gene. Germline V gene data show CDR1 as SQVTM and CDR2 as ANQGSEA. The study defined stable Graves' hyperthyroidism as no ophthalmopathy progression within 18 months. Amplification of TCR beta CDR3 regions was performed using RNA transcripts as template. HTBI primers were used for first-round RT-PCR of the TCR CDR3. Each CDR3 protein gets one entry after TCRdb re-called the multiplex PCR reads with MiXCR. The sample lists some 800,000 distinct CDR3 sequences; more than 30% were seen once.

The receptor was isolated from a man in his late teens or twenties with Graves' hyperthyroidism. V gene TRBV29-1 combines with J gene TRBJ2-7, with TRBD1 identical over 11 bases. Input material: blood. DNA of the CDR3: TGCAGCGCCCTGGGCTGGGTCACTAAGGACAGGGGGCCCTCCTACGAGCAGTACTTC. This codes for CSALGWVTKDRGPSYEQYF.